Below, 21 T cell receptor beta chains from the same sample are listed, as sequenced in a study of human T cells and chemical hapten exposure. TCRdb re-called the RACE reads through MiXCR, storing one row per CDR3 protein. The table records about 82,000 distinct CDR3 sequences, 10% to 14% of them present only once. Time point specified: patch test 3, about 24 weeks after DPC sensitization. As to treatment: therapeutic diphenylcyclopropenone sensitization with weekly scalp DPC. The starting material was whole blood, obtained in connection with sensitization to the hapten diphenylcyclopropenone (DPC). The receptors were gathered from a woman aged 45 to 65 with alopecia areata. Some clones in this sample may be carry-over from other donors' samples.

The CDR3 spells CASSPTGGTRYEQYF. DNA of the CDR3: TGTGCCAGCAGCCCGACCGGGGGCACCAGATACGAGCAGTACTTC. The chain is built from TRBV28 and TRBJ2-7, with D perhaps assigned TRBD1 or TRBD2 (6 bases each). With 6 bases removed from V and 4 bases from J, the gap between germline ends came to 19 bases. The germline CDR1 and CDR2 sequences are MDHEN and SYDVKM. This CDR3 contains 15 residues.

This clonotype was counted between two and nine times. The chain is built from TRBV5-1 and TRBJ2-1; 14 positions match TRBD2. CDR3 length: 16 amino acids. Trimming cost V 5 bases and J 1 base; bases outside gene matches: 2. CDR1 is SGHRS, CDR2 YFSETQ, per germline. The CDR3 coding sequence is TGCGCCAGCAGGGGGACTAGCGGGAGATCCTACAATGAGCAGTTCTTC. Protein sequence: CASRGTSGRSYNEQFF.

The sample holds many counts of this clonotype. The genes are TRBV28 and TRBJ1-2, with D possibly being TRBD1 (6 bases). Trimming stripped 5 bases from V and 4 bases from J, with 11 bases between. Germline V gene lookup returns CDR1 MDHEN and CDR2 SYDVKM. The CDR3 runs to 13 residues. The CDR3 nucleotides read TGTGCCAGCAGTAACCCGGGGGCCTATGGCTACACCTTC. The encoded protein is CASSNPGAYGYTF.

This clonotype was detected many times. This chain connects TRBV7-3 to TRBJ2-2; 8 bases match TRBD2. Trimming removed 2 bases from V and 4 bases from J; junction bases left unmatched: 6. The CDR3 runs to 16 residues. Germline assignment: CDR1 SGHTA and CDR2 FQGTGA. CDR3 sequence: CASSLEFSGSTGELFF. Written as DNA, the CDR3 is TGTGCCAGCAGCTTAGAATTCAGCGGGAGCACCGGGGAGCTGTTTTTT.

This clonotype came up many times. This rearrangement joins TRBV4-3 to TRBJ2-3; D may be TRBD1 or TRBD2 (5 bases each). The CDR3 is made up of 17 amino acids. Germline V gene lookup returns CDR1 LGHNA and CDR2 YSLEER. The V end was cut by 0 bases, the J end by 4 bases, with 17 bases between. The CDR3 DNA reads TGCGCCAGCAGCCAAGATCGGGGCGGTCGGCGGCCAGATACGCAGTATTTT. Amino acids: CASSQDRGGRRPDTQYF.

About this clonotype itself: A much larger clone lies a single base off, so this may be a read error. The chain employs TRBV20-1 and TRBJ2-7; 12 bases match TRBD2. V dropped 5 bases and J dropped 2; count of bases not matched to a gene: 10. CDR1 and CDR2 from the germline V gene are DFQATT and SNEGSKA (reference sequence). The CDR3 runs 16 residues. CDR3 loop: CSALETSGRIPYEQYF. The CDR3 nucleotides are TGCAGTGCTCTCGAGACTAGCGGGAGAATCCCCTACGAGCAGTACTTC.

This clonotype has at least ten counts. V and J are TRBV5-4 and TRBJ1-2; no definite D call. Trimming pared 4 bases from V and 12 bases from J, leaving 31 bases between. The CDR3 runs to 17 residues. CDR1 and CDR2 (germline): SGHNT, YYREEE (reference sequence). The CDR3, as DNA: TGTGCCAGCAGCGCTGGACCGGGCCGTACCACTCTAAGACACCACACCTTC. It yields the protein CASSAGPGRTTLRHHTF.

This clonotype showed up many times. The V gene is TRBV28, the J gene TRBJ2-2; 8 bases line up with TRBD1. The CDR3 runs 13 residues. CDR1 and CDR2 from the germline V gene are MDHEN and SYDVKM. V shed 10 bases, J shed 4 bases, and the junction held 5 bases outside the gene matches. In DNA form, the CDR3 reads TGTGCCACGGACAGGGTCGCCACCGGGGAGCTGTTTTTT. Residues: CATDRVATGELFF.

Ten or more counts support this clonotype. This is likely a read error, given that the CDR3 carries no conserved phenylalanine or tryptophan at its end. Because the CDR3's place on the DNA is in doubt, the DNA is left out and the CDR3 is given as listed by TCRdb. The chain couples TRBV30 to TRBJ1-2; the D call TRBD1 from the table was never checked on the DNA. The CDR3 has 11 amino acids, counting both end residues. In germline, CDR1 is GTSNPN, CDR2 SVGIG (reference sequence). The CDR3 loop is CAWSFQGASEL.

This clonotype was picked up many times. The chain uses TRBV9 and TRBJ2-7; D possibly corresponds to TRBD2 (6 bases). Germline V gene data show CDR1 as SGDLS and CDR2 as YYNGEE. The CDR3 is 14 amino acids. Trimming pared 0 bases from V and 5 bases from J, leaving 12 bases between. The CDR3: CASSVEASAHEQYF. DNA of the CDR3: TGTGCCAGCAGCGTAGAGGCTAGCGCTCACGAGCAGTACTTC.

The V gene is TRBV24-1, the J gene TRBJ2-7; D unclear. Germline CDR1 is KGHDR and CDR2 is SFDVKD. V lost 0 bases and J lost 6, with 8 bases in between. This CDR3 is built from 13 residues. CDR3 bases: TGTGCCACCAGTGATTTGGCAGGTCGCGAGCAGTACTTC. Protein product: CATSDLAGREQYF.

The chain has TRBV7-9 and TRBJ1-6; TRBD1 might be the D (5 bases). In germline, CDR1 is SEHNR, CDR2 FQNEAQ (reference sequence). The CDR3 runs to 14 residues. V lost 8 bases and J 7 bases, leaving 15 bases between the germline ends. CDR3 loop: CASLLAGNNSPLHF. CDR3 bases: TGTGCCAGCCTTCTGGCAGGGAACAATTCACCCCTCCACTTT.

Many counts were recorded for this clonotype. This sequence joins TRBV27 and TRBJ2-7; 7 bases map to TRBD2. There are 17 residues in the CDR3. V was pared by 0 bases and J by 1 base, with 9 bases of the junction left unmatched. Germline V gives CDR1 MNHEY, CDR2 SMNVEV (reference sequence). The CDR3 reads CASSLSRGGSTSYEQYF. CDR3 in DNA: TGTGCCAGCAGTTTATCGCGGGGAGGGAGCACTTCCTACGAGCAGTACTTC.

This clonotype was recorded many times. The chain employs TRBV19 and TRBJ2-5; D may be TRBD1 (5 bases). Per germline, CDR1 LNHDA and CDR2 SQIVND (reference sequence). Trimming pared 3 bases from V and 1 base from J, leaving 12 bases between. The CDR3 covers 15 residues. The chain's CDR3 is CASSIGRVPQETQYF. The DNA of the CDR3 is TGTGCCAGTAGTATCGGCAGGGTTCCCCAAGAGACCCAGTACTTC.

This clonotype has just a few counts. This chain connects TRBV30 to TRBJ2-2; D uncertain. This CDR3 spans 16 amino acids. Trimming left V 0 bases short and J 0 bases short, with 11 bases between. Germline V gene data show CDR1 as GTSNPN and CDR2 as SVGIG (reference sequence). CDR3 residues: CAWSVVGAANTGELFF. The DNA of the CDR3 is TGTGCCTGGAGTGTGGTGGGCGCGGCGAACACCGGGGAGCTGTTTTTT.

This clonotype has ten or more counts. The chain combines TRBV24-1 with TRBJ1-2; 9 bases line up with TRBD1. The CDR3 is 15 residues long. V shed 7 bases and J 4 bases; nucleotides not matched to a gene: 9. Germline V CDR1 and CDR2: KGHDR, SFDVKD. The CDR3 DNA sequence: TGTGCCACCAGCCCAGGACAGGGGCGCTCCTATGGCTACACCTTC. Translated: CATSPGQGRSYGYTF.

This clonotype occurred many times. V and J are TRBV3-1 and TRBJ1-6; D perhaps matches TRBD1 (6 bases). CDR3 size: 14 residues. V was trimmed by 8 bases and J by 5 bases, leaving 13 bases between them. CDR1 and CDR2 (germline): LGHDT, YNNKEL (reference sequence). CDR3 DNA sequence: TGTGCCAGCTGGGGGGGGCTGGATAATTCACCCCTCCACTTT. Translation: CASWGGLDNSPLHF.

CDR3: CASSQVPPQVPRRNTEAFF. In nucleotides, the CDR3 is TGCGCCAGCAGCCAAGTCCCACCCCAGGTACCTAGGCGGAACACTGAAGCTTTCTTT. The V and J genes are TRBV4-3 and TRBJ1-1, with D uncertain. CDR1 is LGHNA and CDR2 is YSLEER in the germline V gene. The CDR3 sequence is 19 residues long. V was pared by 1 base and J by 1 base, with 22 bases between.

This clonotype appeared many times. This chain joins TRBV2 and TRBJ2-5; 8 bases are a match to TRBD2. The CDR3 is 20 amino acids. Per the germline V gene, CDR1 is SNHLY and CDR2 is FYNNEI. With 0 bases clipped from V and 1 base from J, the junction kept 16 bases outside the gene matches. For the CDR3, the DNA is TGTGCCAGCAGTGAAGCGCCTCGGACTAGCATCCCCCCCCGCCAAGAGACCCAGTACTTC. It is translated as CASSEAPRTSIPPRQETQYF.

This clonotype has a count of ten or more. The chain carries TRBV12-3 or TRBV12-4 and TRBJ2-3, with D possibly matching TRBD2 (6 bases). The CDR3 has 16 residues. The V and J ends lost 5 bases and 6 bases respectively, with 21 bases between them. CDR3 nucleotide sequence: TGTGCCAGCAGTCCCCAGACACCCCGGGGGAGGGATACGCAGTATTTT. Its protein is CASSPQTPRGRDTQYF.

Note on this clonotype: A much more abundant neighbour one base away suggests this may be a read error. The chain combines TRBV7-6 with TRBJ2-1; 9 positions agree with TRBD2. Germline V gene data show CDR1 as SGHVS and CDR2 as FNYEAQ. The CDR3 length is 16 residues. Trimming at V came to 5 bases and at J to 9 bases, leaving 14 bases not matched to a gene. The DNA for the CDR3 is TGTGCCAGCAGCATAGAGGGAGTTAGCGGGAGCGCTGAGCAGTTCTTC. This translates into CASSIEGVSGSAEQFF.